This TCR beta chain was observed in a study of blood T cell repertoires in COVID-19. The CDR3 sequence is 14 residues long. V lost 5 bases and J lost 9; bases outside the gene matches: 5. Germline-derived CDR1 and CDR2 are LNHDA and SQIVND (reference sequence). In the authors' methods: For nucleated cells, counts were estimated from reference gene primer amplification. Clones were sequenced by immunoSEQ multiplex PCR, and TCRdb holds only the in-frame ones, with some missing. V and J calls and clone size are those listed in that table; D and trimming were worked out from the DNA. The top ten clones hold roughly 1.2% of a sample with 95,000 to 150,000 clones, around nine tenths of them seen once.

This TCR derives from a woman of 80 years or more with acute or convalescent COVID-19. V is TRBV19 and J is TRBJ1-6, with TRBD1 identical over 9 bases. The specimen sequenced was peripheral blood. Here the CDR3 reads CASSEGTGISPLHF. The DNA of the CDR3 is TGTGCCAGTAGTGAAGGGACAGGGATTTCACCCCTCCACTTT.